A selection of T cell receptor beta chains follows, all from one sample in a study of shared clonotypes between healthy human individuals. Sequencing was performed with immunoSEQ multiplex PCR; in TCRdb, only in-frame clones are kept and a portion is missing. The table includes roughly 700,000 clones, approximately 74% detected once. The specimen sequenced was memory CD4+ T cells sorted from blood. The receptor source for this set is a woman aged 25-40 years in good health. CDR3s include the opening cysteine and the closing phenylalanine or tryptophan. Fields, in order: V gene, clone size, D gene, J gene, CDR3 protein, CDR3 DNA. A D gene is named only where the DNA matches it firmly. The size entry is marked missing in some rows and otherwise reads once, few, many or a size class.

TRBV19	few	.	TRBJ2-7	CASSVRDGSYEQYF	TGTGCCAGTAGTGTCCGGGACGGCTCCTACGAGCAGTACTTC
TRBV9	once	TRBD2	TRBJ2-5	CASSAPRTGGAETQYF	TGTGCCAGCAGCGCCCCCAGGACGGGAGGAGCAGAGACCCAGTACTTC
TRBV28	.	.	TRBJ2-2	CASSFYLVEAGELFF	TGTGCCAGCAGTTTCTACTTGGTGGAGGCCGGGGAGCTGTTTTTT
TRBV5-8	many	.	TRBJ1-2	CASSREGRVYGYTF	TGTGCCAGCAGCCGGGAGGGTCGGGTCTATGGCTACACCTTC
TRBV7-9	.	.	TRBJ1-1	CASSREHVNTEAFF	TGTGCCAGCAGCCGTGAACATGTGAACACTGAAGCTTTCTTT
TRBV7-9	many	.	TRBJ1-3	CASSLGQNTIYF	TGTGCCAGCAGCTTGGGCCAAAACACCATATATTTT
TRBV28	.	TRBD2	TRBJ2-2	CASSSRLAGEAGELFF	TGTGCCAGCAGTTCCAGGTTAGCGGGAGAGGCCGGGGAGCTGTTTTTT
TRBV19	.	.	TRBJ1-2	CASKRDSVYGYTF	TGTGCCAGTAAACGAGACAGCGTCTATGGCTACACCTTC
TRBV28	few	.	TRBJ1-5	CASSSGHNQPQHF	TGTGCCAGCAGTTCGGGCCACAATCAGCCCCAGCATTTT
TRBV10-3	.	.	TRBJ2-5	CAISDRETQYF	TGTGCCATCAGTGACAGGGAGACCCAGTACTTC
TRBV27	.	TRBD1	TRBJ1-1	CASSRWGTGYGKTEAFF	TGTGCCAGCAGTCGATGGGGGACAGGGTATGGGAAAACTGAAGCTTTCTTT
TRBV5-1	.	.	TRBJ1-4	CASSLQCLNEKLFF	TGCGCCAGCAGCTTACAGTGTCTCAATGAAAAACTGTTTTTT
TRBV10-3	once	.	TRBJ2-7	CAISPEGRRSDEQYF	TGTGCCATCAGCCCCGAGGGAAGACGTTCGGACGAGCAGTACTTC
TRBV5-1	many	.	TRBJ2-1	CASSQDSSSYNEQFF	TGCGCCAGCAGCCAAGACTCGAGCTCCTACAATGAGCAGTTCTTC
TRBV2	.	.	TRBJ2-3	CASLLRFPTDTQYF	TGTGCCAGCCTGCTGCGGTTCCCTACAGATACGCAGTATTTT
TRBV28	few	.	TRBJ1-1	CASSQVAFQAFF	TGTGCCAGCAGTCAGGTCGCCTTCCAAGCTTTCTTT
TRBV28	.	.	TRBJ1-1	CASIGSGRHTEAFF	TGTGCCAGCATTGGGAGTGGGCGTCACACTGAAGCTTTCTTT
TRBV5-1	.	TRBD1	TRBJ1-1	CASSFDRATEAFF	TGCGCCAGCAGCTTCGACAGGGCCACTGAAGCTTTCTTT
TRBV11-3	.	.	TRBJ2-3	CASSFSGSTDTQYF	TGTGCCAGCAGCTTCAGCGGAAGCACAGATACGCAGTATTTT
TRBV18	.	.	TRBJ2-1	CASSPREIRGGYNEQFF	TGTGCCAGCTCACCACGAGAAATCAGGGGAGGCTACAATGAGCAGTTCTTC
TRBV11-2	.	TRBD1	TRBJ1-3	CASSLGPTGGSGNTIYF	TGTGCCAGCAGCTTAGGACCCACAGGGGGCTCAGGAAACACCATATATTTT
TRBV6-1	.	TRBD1	TRBJ1-2	CASSESARGRGGYTF	TGTGCCAGCAGTGAAAGCGCCAGGGGGCGAGGAGGCTACACCTTC
TRBV6-1	.	.	TRBJ1-4	CASSGTGTQLEKLFF	TGTGCCAGCAGTGGGACCGGGACGCAACTTGAAAAACTGTTTTTT
TRBV7-9	.	.	TRBJ2-5	CASSLTDETQYF	TGTGCCAGCAGCTTAACGGATGAGACCCAGTACTTC
TRBV5-1	.	TRBD1	TRBJ1-2	CASSPMRPTGGDGYTF	TGCGCCAGCAGCCCCATGCGGCCGACAGGGGGAGATGGCTACACCTTC
TRBV27	few	.	TRBJ2-1	CASRLDQGGAYNEQFF	TGTGCCAGCAGGCTAGATCAGGGGGGTGCCTACAATGAGCAGTTCTTC
TRBV28	.	TRBD1	TRBJ2-1	CASSLLRQGGNNEQFF	TGTGCCAGCAGTCTACTCCGACAGGGGGGAAACAATGAGCAGTTCTTC
TRBV19	many	TRBD1	TRBJ2-7	CASKGTGAYEQYF	TGTGCCAGTAAAGGGACAGGGGCGTACGAGCAGTACTTC